This TCR beta chain was identified in a study of cytomegalovirus exposure and HLA in healthy donors. V was clipped by 1 base and J by 1 base; unmatched bases: 2. Germline V gene data show CDR1 as SGHNT and CDR2 as YENEEA. The CDR3 runs 16 residues. 13 Jbeta primers and 60 Vbeta primers were used for the PCR. Profiling relied on immunoSEQ multiplex PCR, and the TCRdb table lists in-frame clones only, not all of them. The sample has some 140,000 clones, 73% seen once. This clonotype was sampled from a woman aged 40 to 50 in good health and CMV-seronegative. The chain employs TRBV11-3 and TRBJ2-3, with 10 bases lining up with TRBD2. Sequencing was done on a sample of PBMCs. The CDR3 DNA follows: TGTGCCAGCAGCTTAGGGACTAGCGGAGGCACAGATACGCAGTATTTT. Residues: CASSLGTSGGTDTQYF.